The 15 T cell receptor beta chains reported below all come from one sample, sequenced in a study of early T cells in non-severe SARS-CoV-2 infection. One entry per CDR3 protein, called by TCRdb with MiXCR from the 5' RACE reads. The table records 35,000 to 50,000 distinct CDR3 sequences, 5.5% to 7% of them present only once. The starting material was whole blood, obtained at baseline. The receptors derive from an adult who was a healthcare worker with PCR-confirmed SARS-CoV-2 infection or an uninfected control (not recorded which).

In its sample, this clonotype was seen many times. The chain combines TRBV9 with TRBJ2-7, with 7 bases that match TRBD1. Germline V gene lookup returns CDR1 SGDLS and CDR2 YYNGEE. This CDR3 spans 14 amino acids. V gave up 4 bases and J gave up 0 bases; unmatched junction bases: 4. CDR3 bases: TGTGCCAGCAGCCCCAGGGGGAGCTCCTACGAGCAGTACTTC. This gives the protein CASSPRGSSYEQYF.

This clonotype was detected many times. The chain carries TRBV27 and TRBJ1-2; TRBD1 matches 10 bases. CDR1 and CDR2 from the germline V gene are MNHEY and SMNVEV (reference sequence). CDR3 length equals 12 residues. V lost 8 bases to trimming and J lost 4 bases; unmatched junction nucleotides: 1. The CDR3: CASRTGGYGYTF. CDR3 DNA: TGTGCCAGCCGGACAGGGGGCTATGGCTACACCTTC.

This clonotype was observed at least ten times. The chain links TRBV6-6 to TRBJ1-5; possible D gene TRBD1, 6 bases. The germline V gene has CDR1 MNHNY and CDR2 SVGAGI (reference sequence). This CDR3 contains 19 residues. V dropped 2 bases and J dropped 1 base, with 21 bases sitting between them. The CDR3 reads CASSYRTASSSRSNQPQHF. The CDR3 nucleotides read TGTGCCAGCAGTTACCGGACAGCTTCTTCTTCGCGCAGCAATCAGCCCCAGCATTTT.

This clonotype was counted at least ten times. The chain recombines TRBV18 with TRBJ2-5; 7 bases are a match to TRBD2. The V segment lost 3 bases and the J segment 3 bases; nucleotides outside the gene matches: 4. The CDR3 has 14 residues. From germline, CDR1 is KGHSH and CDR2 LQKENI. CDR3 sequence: CASSPNGLEETQYF. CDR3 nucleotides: TGTGCCAGCTCACCCAATGGACTAGAAGAGACCCAGTACTTC. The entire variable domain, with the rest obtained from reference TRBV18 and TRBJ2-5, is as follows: NAGVMQNPRHLVRRRGQEARLRCSPMKGHSHVYWYRQLPEEGLKFMVYLQKENIIDESGMPKERFSAEFPKEGPSILRIQQVVRGDSAAYFCASSPNGLEETQYFGPGTRLLVL.

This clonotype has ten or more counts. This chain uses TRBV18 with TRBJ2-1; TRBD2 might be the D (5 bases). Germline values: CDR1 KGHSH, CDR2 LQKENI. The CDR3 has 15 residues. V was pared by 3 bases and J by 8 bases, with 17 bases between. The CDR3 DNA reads TGTGCCAGCTCACCTGGGAGTCTGTTTGTCTATGAGCAGTTCTTC. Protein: CASSPGSLFVYEQFF.

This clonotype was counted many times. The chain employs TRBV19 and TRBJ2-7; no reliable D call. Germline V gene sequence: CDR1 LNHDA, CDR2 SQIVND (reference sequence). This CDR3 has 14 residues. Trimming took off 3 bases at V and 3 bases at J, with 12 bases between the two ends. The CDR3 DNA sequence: TGTGCCAGTAGTATGCAAGGGTCGCGCTACGAGCAGTACTTC. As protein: CASSMQGSRYEQYF.

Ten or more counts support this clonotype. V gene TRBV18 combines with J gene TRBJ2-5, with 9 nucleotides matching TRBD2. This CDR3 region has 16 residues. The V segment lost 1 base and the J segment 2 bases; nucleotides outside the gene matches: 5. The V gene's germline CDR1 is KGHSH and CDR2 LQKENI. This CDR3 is CASSPRGSGSQETQYF. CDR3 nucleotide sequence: TGTGCCAGCTCACCACGGGGTAGCGGGAGTCAAGAGACCCAGTACTTC.

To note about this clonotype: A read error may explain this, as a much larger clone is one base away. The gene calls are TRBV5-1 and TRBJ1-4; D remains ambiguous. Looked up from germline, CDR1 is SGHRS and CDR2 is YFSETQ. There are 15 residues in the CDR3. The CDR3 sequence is CASSLGGSLNEKLSF. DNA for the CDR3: TGCGCCAGCAGCTTGGGCGGCAGTTTAAATGAAAAACTGTCTTTT.

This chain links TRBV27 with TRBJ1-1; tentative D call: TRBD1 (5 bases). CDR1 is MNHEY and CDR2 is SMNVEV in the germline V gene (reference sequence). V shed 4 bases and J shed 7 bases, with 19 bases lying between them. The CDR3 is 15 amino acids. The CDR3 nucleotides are TGTGCCAGCAGTTCCCCCCGGGGGGGTTTGGATGAAGCTTTCTTT. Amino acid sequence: CASSSPRGGLDEAFF.

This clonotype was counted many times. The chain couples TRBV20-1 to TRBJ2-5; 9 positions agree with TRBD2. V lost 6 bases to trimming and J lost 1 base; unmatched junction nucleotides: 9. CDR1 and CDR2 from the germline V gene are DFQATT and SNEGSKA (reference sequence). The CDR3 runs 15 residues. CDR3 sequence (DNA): TGCAGTGCGCCCAGACTAGCGGACTCCCAAGAGACCCAGTACTTC. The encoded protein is CSAPRLADSQETQYF.

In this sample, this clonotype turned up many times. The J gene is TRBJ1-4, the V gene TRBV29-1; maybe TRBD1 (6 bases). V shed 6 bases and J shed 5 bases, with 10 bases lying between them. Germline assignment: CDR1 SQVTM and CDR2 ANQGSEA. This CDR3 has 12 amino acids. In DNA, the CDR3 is TGCAGCGTAGGGGGTCTAAATGAAAAACTGTTTTTT. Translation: CSVGGLNEKLFF. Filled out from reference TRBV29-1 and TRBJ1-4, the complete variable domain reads SAVISQKPSRDICQRGTSLTIQCQVDSQVTMMFWYRQQPGQSLTLIATANQGSEATYESGFVIDKFPISRPNLTFSTLTVSNMSPEDSSIYLCSVGGLNEKLFFGSGTQLSVL.

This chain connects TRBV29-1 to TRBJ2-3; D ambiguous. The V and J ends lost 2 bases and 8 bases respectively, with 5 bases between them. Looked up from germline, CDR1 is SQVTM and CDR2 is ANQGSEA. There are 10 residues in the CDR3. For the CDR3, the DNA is TGCAGCGTTGAATCCGGTACGCAGTATTTT. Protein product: CSVESGTQYF.

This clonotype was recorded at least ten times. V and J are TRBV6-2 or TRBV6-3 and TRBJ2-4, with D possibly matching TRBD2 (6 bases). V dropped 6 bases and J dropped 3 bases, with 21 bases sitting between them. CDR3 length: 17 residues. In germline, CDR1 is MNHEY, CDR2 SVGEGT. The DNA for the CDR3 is TGTGCCAGCAGCCTAGGCGCTGGCGGGGAAGGCAAAAACATTCAGTACTTC. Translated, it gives CASSLGAGGEGKNIQYF.

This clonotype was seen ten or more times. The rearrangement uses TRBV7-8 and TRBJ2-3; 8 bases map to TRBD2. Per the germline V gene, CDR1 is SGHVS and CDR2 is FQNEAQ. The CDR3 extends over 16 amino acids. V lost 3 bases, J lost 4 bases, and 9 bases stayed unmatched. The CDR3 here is CASSLGGLAKADTQYF. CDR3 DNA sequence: TGTGCCAGCAGCTTGGGTGGACTAGCTAAGGCAGATACGCAGTATTTT. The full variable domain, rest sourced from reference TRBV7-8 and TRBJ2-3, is GAGVSQSPRYKVAKRGQDVALRCDPISGHVSLFWYQQALGQGPEFLTYFQNEAQLDKSGLPSDRFFAERPEGSVSTLKIQRTQQEDSAVYLCASSLGGLAKADTQYFGPGTRLTVL.

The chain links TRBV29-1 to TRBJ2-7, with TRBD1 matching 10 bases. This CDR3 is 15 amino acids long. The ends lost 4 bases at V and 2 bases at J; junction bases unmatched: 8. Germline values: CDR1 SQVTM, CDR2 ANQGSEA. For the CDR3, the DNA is TGCAGCGTTGCTGGTCGGGACAGGGGTACCTACGAGCAGTACTTC. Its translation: CSVAGRDRGTYEQYF.